These T cell receptor beta chains were read from a single sample in a study of T cell responses to AZD1222 COVID-19 vaccine. Here immunoSEQ multiplex PCR was the method, and the copy in TCRdb shows in-frame clones only, minus some. The sample comprises some 74,000 clones, 70% to 90% of which are singletons, and 1.3% rests with the top ten. Sample: peripheral blood, taken 28 days after the second AZD1222 dose. These receptors all come from an adult who received the AZD1222 COVID-19 vaccine. CDR3s include the opening cysteine and the closing phenylalanine or tryptophan. Each record gives: clone size, CDR3 length, D gene, J gene, V gene, CDR3 protein, CDR3 DNA. A D gene is named only where the DNA matches it firmly. Clone size is stated in some rows and not others, as once, few, many or a class when expanded.

clone size: .; CDR3 length: 17; D gene: TRBD2; J gene: TRBJ2-5; V gene: TRBV7-3; CDR3 protein: CASSLTPSGRADETQYF; CDR3 DNA: TGTGCCAGCAGCTTAACGCCGAGCGGGAGGGCCGATGAGACCCAGTACTTC
clone size: .; CDR3 length: 12; D gene: .; J gene: TRBJ2-1; V gene: TRBV29-1; CDR3 protein: CSVEPGSNEQFF; CDR3 DNA: TGCAGCGTTGAACCCGGGTCCAATGAGCAGTTCTTC
clone size: .; CDR3 length: 15; D gene: .; J gene: TRBJ2-1; V gene: TRBV5-5; CDR3 protein: CASSRGVSYDNEQFF; CDR3 DNA: TGTGCCAGCAGCCGCGGGGTCTCCTACGACAATGAGCAGTTCTTC
clone size: .; CDR3 length: 15; D gene: .; J gene: TRBJ1-1; V gene: TRBV5-1; CDR3 protein: CASSSQTESNTEAFF; CDR3 DNA: TGCGCCAGCAGCTCCCAAACAGAGTCGAACACTGAAGCTTTCTTT
clone size: .; CDR3 length: 13; D gene: TRBD1; J gene: TRBJ1-5; V gene: TRBV7-2; CDR3 protein: CASNGQGDQPQHF; CDR3 DNA: TGTGCCAGCAACGGACAGGGTGATCAGCCCCAGCATTTT
clone size: .; CDR3 length: 11; D gene: .; J gene: TRBJ2-7; V gene: TRBV5-8; CDR3 protein: CASSLFHEQYF; CDR3 DNA: TGTGCCAGCAGCTTGTTCCACGAGCAGTACTTC
clone size: .; CDR3 length: 17; D gene: TRBD1; J gene: TRBJ1-2; V gene: TRBV3-1/TRBV3-2; CDR3 protein: CASSRGPGGTGNYGYTF; CDR3 DNA: TGTGCCAGCAGCCGCGGACCGGGTGGGACAGGGAACTATGGCTACACCTTC
clone size: .; CDR3 length: 16; D gene: .; J gene: TRBJ2-7; V gene: TRBV29-1; CDR3 protein: CSVEAGDAGSSYEQYF; CDR3 DNA: TGCAGCGTTGAAGCCGGGGACGCGGGCAGCTCCTACGAGCAGTACTTC
clone size: few; CDR3 length: 15; D gene: .; J gene: TRBJ1-3; V gene: TRBV6-1; CDR3 protein: CASSEENYSGNTIYF; CDR3 DNA: TGTGCCAGCAGTGAGGAAAATTACTCTGGAAACACCATATATTTT
clone size: .; CDR3 length: 12; D gene: .; J gene: TRBJ1-1; V gene: TRBV30; CDR3 protein: CAWRSGNTEAFF; CDR3 DNA: TGTGCCTGGAGGTCGGGGAACACTGAAGCTTTCTTT
clone size: .; CDR3 length: 15; D gene: .; J gene: TRBJ1-6; V gene: TRBV9; CDR3 protein: CASSEGGGNNSPLHF; CDR3 DNA: TGTGCCAGCAGCGAAGGGGGGGGAAATAATTCACCCCTCCACTTT
clone size: .; CDR3 length: 13; D gene: .; J gene: TRBJ2-7; V gene: TRBV18; CDR3 protein: CASSPPTDPTCHF; CDR3 DNA: TGTGCCAGCTCACCTCCGACAGACCCTACGTGCCACTTC
clone size: .; CDR3 length: 13; D gene: .; J gene: TRBJ1-3; V gene: TRBV12-3/TRBV12-4; CDR3 protein: CASSFGSGNTIYF; CDR3 DNA: TGTGCCAGCAGTTTCGGCTCTGGAAACACCATATATTTT
clone size: .; CDR3 length: 12; D gene: .; J gene: TRBJ1-5; V gene: TRBV12-3/TRBV12-4; CDR3 protein: CASSFAFQPQHF; CDR3 DNA: TGTGCCAGCAGTTTCGCATTTCAGCCCCAGCATTTT
clone size: .; CDR3 length: 15; D gene: TRBD1; J gene: TRBJ1-4; V gene: TRBV6-5; CDR3 protein: CASSYSRTGEKKLFF; CDR3 DNA: TGTGCCAGCAGTTACTCGAGGACAGGGGAGAAAAAACTGTTTTTT
clone size: .; CDR3 length: 12; D gene: TRBD1; J gene: TRBJ1-3; V gene: TRBV3-1/TRBV3-2; CDR3 protein: CASSTGSNTIYF; CDR3 DNA: TGTGCCAGTTCGACAGGGAGTAACACCATATATTTT
clone size: .; CDR3 length: 14; D gene: .; J gene: TRBJ1-2; V gene: TRBV5-1; CDR3 protein: CASSLEGNPGGYTF; CDR3 DNA: TGCGCCAGCAGCTTGGAGGGGAATCCGGGTGGCTACACCTTC
clone size: once; CDR3 length: 17; D gene: .; J gene: TRBJ1-2; V gene: TRBV5-6; CDR3 protein: CASSLPREPWELRGYTF; CDR3 DNA: TGTGCCAGCAGCTTGCCCCGGGAACCCTGGGAGCTTCGGGGCTACACCTTC
clone size: .; CDR3 length: 15; D gene: TRBD2; J gene: TRBJ2-1; V gene: TRBV2; CDR3 protein: CASSENLAGVVEQFF; CDR3 DNA: TGTGCCAGCAGTGAAAATCTGGCGGGAGTGGTTGAGCAGTTCTTC
clone size: .; CDR3 length: 15; D gene: .; J gene: TRBJ1-5; V gene: TRBV7-9; CDR3 protein: CASSSAGYSNQPQHF; CDR3 DNA: TGTGCCAGCAGCTCGGCGGGATATAGCAATCAGCCCCAGCATTTT
clone size: .; CDR3 length: 12; D gene: TRBD1; J gene: TRBJ1-2; V gene: TRBV5-1; CDR3 protein: CASREDRDGYTF; CDR3 DNA: TGCGCCAGCAGGGAGGACAGGGATGGCTACACCTTC
clone size: .; CDR3 length: 14; D gene: .; J gene: TRBJ1-1; V gene: TRBV27; CDR3 protein: CASSPGHMNTEAFF; CDR3 DNA: TGTGCCAGCTCCCCGGGACACATGAACACTGAAGCTTTCTTT
clone size: once; CDR3 length: 15; D gene: .; J gene: TRBJ1-2; V gene: TRBV6-1; CDR3 protein: CASSDTGRLLYGYTF; CDR3 DNA: TGTGCCAGCAGTGATACGGGCCGGCTCCTCTATGGCTACACCTTC
clone size: .; CDR3 length: 15; D gene: TRBD2; J gene: TRBJ2-1; V gene: TRBV5-1; CDR3 protein: CASSWGLAGSNEQFF; CDR3 DNA: TGCGCCAGCAGCTGGGGACTAGCGGGAAGCAATGAGCAGTTCTTC
clone size: .; CDR3 length: 15; D gene: .; J gene: TRBJ2-7; V gene: TRBV7-2; CDR3 protein: CASSPPGVRGYEQYF; CDR3 DNA: TGTGCCAGCAGCCCCCCCGGGGTTCGGGGCTACGAGCAGTACTTC
clone size: .; CDR3 length: 16; D gene: TRBD2; J gene: TRBJ2-1; V gene: TRBV19; CDR3 protein: CASRSSGRVYYNEQFF; CDR3 DNA: TGTGCCAGTAGATCTAGCGGGAGGGTCTACTACAATGAGCAGTTCTTC
clone size: .; CDR3 length: 15; D gene: .; J gene: TRBJ2-7; V gene: TRBV2; CDR3 protein: CASSEEIQGWYEQYF; CDR3 DNA: TGTGCCAGCAGTGAGGAGATACAGGGATGGTACGAGCAGTACTTC
clone size: .; CDR3 length: 16; D gene: .; J gene: TRBJ1-6; V gene: TRBV3-1/TRBV3-2; CDR3 protein: CASSQGGPTLNSPLHF; CDR3 DNA: TGTGCCAGCAGCCAAGGGGGACCTACCTTAAATTCACCCCTCCACTTT
clone size: .; CDR3 length: 16; D gene: TRBD1; J gene: TRBJ1-2; V gene: TRBV18; CDR3 protein: CASSPRDRRSNYGYTF; CDR3 DNA: TGTGCCAGCTCACCACGGGACAGGAGATCTAACTATGGCTACACCTTC
clone size: .; CDR3 length: 12; D gene: .; J gene: TRBJ1-1; V gene: TRBV10-1; CDR3 protein: CASSGGGRGTFF; CDR3 DNA: TGCGCCAGCAGTGGAGGGGGGCGCGGGACTTTCTTT
clone size: few; CDR3 length: 16; D gene: .; J gene: TRBJ2-7; V gene: TRBV7-3; CDR3 protein: CASSSMGGLAVEEQYF; CDR3 DNA: TGTGCCAGCAGCTCCATGGGGGGACTTGCCGTAGAAGAGCAGTACTTC
clone size: .; CDR3 length: 14; D gene: .; J gene: TRBJ1-2; V gene: TRBV5-4; CDR3 protein: CASRPGGGDYGYTF; CDR3 DNA: TGTGCCAGCAGGCCGGGTGGGGGGGACTATGGCTACACCTTC
clone size: .; CDR3 length: 14; D gene: .; J gene: TRBJ1-5; V gene: TRBV19; CDR3 protein: CASSWTGSDQPQHF; CDR3 DNA: TGTGCCAGTAGTTGGACGGGCTCGGATCAGCCCCAGCATTTT
clone size: .; CDR3 length: 16; D gene: .; J gene: TRBJ2-5; V gene: TRBV5-5; CDR3 protein: CASSLVQALGRETQYF; CDR3 DNA: TGTGCCAGCAGCTTGGTACAGGCCTTAGGGAGGGAGACCCAGTACTTC
clone size: .; CDR3 length: 13; D gene: .; J gene: TRBJ1-4; V gene: TRBV20-1; CDR3 protein: CSASGGFNEKLFF; CDR3 DNA: TGCAGTGCTAGTGGCGGGTTTAATGAAAAACTGTTTTTT
clone size: .; CDR3 length: 13; D gene: .; J gene: TRBJ1-1; V gene: TRBV7-9; CDR3 protein: CASYKTVNTEAFF; CDR3 DNA: TGTGCCAGCTACAAGACAGTGAACACTGAAGCTTTCTTT
clone size: .; CDR3 length: 15; D gene: TRBD1; J gene: TRBJ1-6; V gene: TRBV6-5; CDR3 protein: CASSFDRAYNSPLHF; CDR3 DNA: TGTGCCAGCAGTTTTGACAGGGCCTATAATTCACCCCTCCACTTT
clone size: .; CDR3 length: 14; D gene: .; J gene: TRBJ1-5; V gene: TRBV2; CDR3 protein: CASEREEVGQPQHF; CDR3 DNA: TGTGCCAGCGAGCGTGAGGAGGTTGGACAGCCCCAGCATTTT
clone size: .; CDR3 length: 16; D gene: .; J gene: TRBJ2-1; V gene: TRBV11-2; CDR3 protein: CASSLERSSSYNEQFF; CDR3 DNA: TGTGCCAGCAGCTTAGAACGATCAAGCTCCTACAATGAGCAGTTCTTC
clone size: .; CDR3 length: 15; D gene: .; J gene: TRBJ1-2; V gene: TRBV27; CDR3 protein: CASSPLQGPLDGYTF; CDR3 DNA: TGTGCCAGCAGTCCCCTGCAGGGCCCGTTGGATGGCTACACCTTC
clone size: .; CDR3 length: 15; D gene: .; J gene: TRBJ2-3; V gene: TRBV19; CDR3 protein: CASRPRALKTDTQYF; CDR3 DNA: TGTGCCAGCCGCCCTAGGGCGTTGAAAACAGATACGCAGTATTTT
clone size: .; CDR3 length: 15; D gene: .; J gene: TRBJ1-6; V gene: TRBV4-3; CDR3 protein: CASSQDRGHNSPLHF; CDR3 DNA: TGCGCCAGCAGCCAAGATCGGGGCCATAATTCACCCCTCCACTTT
clone size: .; CDR3 length: 16; D gene: TRBD2; J gene: TRBJ2-4; V gene: TRBV3-1/TRBV3-2; CDR3 protein: CASSPASGLAKNIQYF; CDR3 DNA: TGTGCCAGCAGCCCGGCATCGGGACTAGCGAAAAACATTCAGTACTTC
clone size: once; CDR3 length: 14; D gene: TRBD1; J gene: TRBJ2-7; V gene: TRBV5-6; CDR3 protein: CASSPQGQSYEQYF; CDR3 DNA: TGTGCCAGCAGCCCACAGGGACAGTCCTACGAGCAGTACTTC
clone size: few; CDR3 length: 12; D gene: .; J gene: TRBJ2-3; V gene: TRBV9; CDR3 protein: CASSGEGDTQYF; CDR3 DNA: TGTGCCAGCAGCGGCGAGGGGGATACGCAGTATTTT
clone size: few; CDR3 length: 18; D gene: .; J gene: TRBJ1-6; V gene: TRBV6-6; CDR3 protein: CASSRGASSQVGNSPLHF; CDR3 DNA: TGTGCCAGCAGTCGGGGGGCCAGCTCCCAGGTCGGTAATTCACCCCTCCACTTT
clone size: .; CDR3 length: 13; D gene: .; J gene: TRBJ1-2; V gene: TRBV6-5; CDR3 protein: CASSYSRTDGYTF; CDR3 DNA: TGTGCCAGCAGTTACTCGAGAACTGATGGCTACACCTTC
clone size: .; CDR3 length: 16; D gene: .; J gene: TRBJ2-1; V gene: TRBV19; CDR3 protein: CASSSSGPPGYNEQFF; CDR3 DNA: TGTGCCAGTAGTTCGTCCGGGCCCCCGGGATACAATGAGCAGTTCTTC
clone size: .; CDR3 length: 11; D gene: .; J gene: TRBJ1-2; V gene: TRBV10-2; CDR3 protein: CASWSWGGYTF; CDR3 DNA: TGCGCCAGCTGGAGCTGGGGTGGCTACACCTTC
clone size: .; CDR3 length: 16; D gene: .; J gene: TRBJ1-5; V gene: TRBV27; CDR3 protein: CASSLVGTESNQPQHF; CDR3 DNA: TGTGCCAGCAGTTTAGTGGGGACGGAGAGCAATCAGCCCCAGCATTTT
clone size: .; CDR3 length: 11; D gene: .; J gene: TRBJ1-2; V gene: TRBV6-4; CDR3 protein: CASSAGSGYTF; CDR3 DNA: TGTGCCAGCAGTGCCGGAAGCGGCTACACCTTC
clone size: .; CDR3 length: 14; D gene: TRBD1; J gene: TRBJ1-4; V gene: TRBV18; CDR3 protein: CASSPTGVEEKLFF; CDR3 DNA: TGTGCCAGCTCACCGACAGGGGTCGAGGAAAAACTGTTTTTT
clone size: .; CDR3 length: 13; D gene: .; J gene: TRBJ1-1; V gene: TRBV12-3/TRBV12-4; CDR3 protein: CASSFEGRTEAFF; CDR3 DNA: TGTGCCAGCAGTTTCGAGGGGCGCACTGAAGCTTTCTTT